This is a list of T cell receptor beta chains from one sample in a study of cytomegalovirus exposure and HLA in healthy donors. Sequenced by immunoSEQ multiplex PCR; TCRdb stores in-frame clones only, minus some. The table lists over 110,000 clones, approximately 78% of them singletons. Sequencing used PBMCs. The receptors derive from a woman aged 40 to 55 in good health and CMV-seropositive. The CDR3 runs from the conserved cysteine through the conserved F or W. Each record gives: D gene, J gene, clone size, V gene, CDR3 DNA, CDR3 protein. The D gene is left open where the match is weak. Clone sizes are given selectively: once, few, many, or a class where the clone is expanded.

TRBD1,TRBJ1-5,few,TRBV28,TGTGCCAGCCGGACAGGGCAAGGCAATCAGCCCCAGCATTTT,CASRTGQGNQPQHF
TRBD2,TRBJ2-7,-,TRBV7-9,TGTGCCAGCAGCCCTAACCTGGGACTAGCGGGAGCGGGCGAGCAGTACTTC,CASSPNLGLAGAGEQYF
-,TRBJ1-1,-,TRBV5-1,TGCGCCAGCAGCTTGGTAGTCAGGGCAGGGACTGAAGCTTTCTTT,CASSLVVRAGTEAFF
-,TRBJ2-3,-,TRBV6-6,TGTGCCAGCACCTCTTTAGATACGCAGTATTTT,CASTSLDTQYF
-,TRBJ1-1,-,TRBV10-1,TGCGCCAGCAGTGAGTCGAGGACAGATACTGAAGCTTTCTTT,CASSESRTDTEAFF
-,TRBJ2-1,-,TRBV5-4,TGCGCCAGCAGCTTGGACGGGAACAATGAGCAGTTCTTC,CASSLDGNNEQFF
TRBD1,TRBJ1-2,few,TRBV2,TGTGCCAGCAGTTACAGGGGGCAGGAGGGCTACACCTTC,CASSYRGQEGYTF
TRBD2,TRBJ2-5,-,TRBV5-1,TGCGCCAGCAGCGGCGGACTAGCGGGAGGGCCTGGCTACGAGACCCAGTACTTC,CASSGGLAGGPGYETQYF
TRBD1,TRBJ1-2,few,TRBV19,TGTGCCAGTACCCTAACACCGACAGGGAGCTATGGCTACACCTTC,CASTLTPTGSYGYTF
-,TRBJ2-2,-,TRBV2,TGTGCCAGCAGCGTACAGGGAAGGACCGGGGAGCTGTTTTTT,CASSVQGRTGELFF
TRBD2,TRBJ2-3,-,TRBV19,TGTGCCAGTAGTATAGGTCTAGCGGGAGGGGATACGCAGTATTTT,CASSIGLAGGDTQYF
-,TRBJ1-2,once,TRBV9,TGTGCCAGCAGCATAGCCCCAGCTAACTATGGCTACACCTTC,CASSIAPANYGYTF
TRBD2,TRBJ2-7,-,TRBV15,TGTGCCACCAGCAGAGGGAAAGGAACTAGCGGCTTCTACGAGCAGTACTTC,CATSRGKGTSGFYEQYF
-,TRBJ2-2,few,TRBV7-9,TGTTCCAGCAGCTTAGCCGGGGGTTTCCGGGGCACCGGGGAGCTGTTTTTT,CSSSLAGGFRGTGELFF
-,TRBJ2-7,-,TRBV29-1,TGCAGCGTTGTTGGGCTAGCGAGAAACCAATACGAGCAGTACTTC,CSVVGLARNQYEQYF
TRBD2,TRBJ2-7,-,TRBV7-9,TGTGCCAGCAGCTTAGGAGTCGGCGGGAGCTCCTACGAGCAGTACTTC,CASSLGVGGSSYEQYF
-,TRBJ2-1,-,TRBV2,TGTGCCAGCAGTGATTTGAGGGATGAGCAGTTCTTC,CASSDLRDEQFF
TRBD2,TRBJ2-1,-,TRBV29-1,TGCAGCGTTTCGAGGCGGGAGGGCAATGAGCAGTTCTTC,CSVSRREGNEQFF
-,TRBJ2-7,-,TRBV6-1,TGTGCCAGCAGTGAATACATCAGACAGCTAGCCTACGAGCAGTACTTC,CASSEYIRQLAYEQYF
-,TRBJ1-2,-,TRBV2,TGTGCCAGCAGGGTTAGGGGTAGCTACACCTTC,CASRVRGSYTF
TRBD1,TRBJ2-7,-,TRBV29-1,TGCAGCGTTGTCCCCGGGACAGGGAGCGAGCAGTACTTC,CSVVPGTGSEQYF
-,TRBJ1-1,-,TRBV29-1,TGCAGCGTTGAAGAGGGCCAGAACACTGAAGCTTTCTTT,CSVEEGQNTEAFF
TRBD1,TRBJ1-2,few,TRBV5-4,TGTGCCAGCAGCGCCGGGACAGGGGGCAATCCTGACTATGGCTACACCTTC,CASSAGTGGNPDYGYTF
TRBD2,TRBJ2-1,-,TRBV28,TGTGCCAGTACCACCCCGGGAGGGGACTCCTACAATGAGCAGTTCTTC,CASTTPGGDSYNEQFF
TRBD2,TRBJ2-2,-,TRBV5-1,TGCGCCAGCAGCTCTCAGACTAGCGGGAGGATACTCACCGGGGAGCTGTTTTTT,CASSSQTSGRILTGELFF
-,TRBJ1-3,-,TRBV6-5,TGTGCCAGCACGCGGCTAGGAAACACCATATATTTT,CASTRLGNTIYF
-,TRBJ2-5,once,TRBV19,TGTGCCAGTAGCTCCTCAGGAGGGGAGACCCAGTACTTC,CASSSSGGETQYF
TRBD2,TRBJ2-7,-,TRBV28,TGTGCCAGCAGTCTCCCGGGACTAGCGGGAGGCGAGCAGTACTTC,CASSLPGLAGGEQYF
TRBD2,TRBJ2-1,-,TRBV2,TGTGCCAGCACTCTGGACGTAGCGGGAGACAATGAGCAGTTCTTC,CASTLDVAGDNEQFF
-,TRBJ1-2,-,TRBV28,TGTGCCAGCAGTGGAAGGGTCGGGGTCTATGGCTACACCTTC,CASSGRVGVYGYTF
-,TRBJ1-5,-,TRBV5-6,TGTGCCAGCAGCTTGGGCCAGGGTTTTCAGCCCCAGCATTTT,CASSLGQGFQPQHF
TRBD1,TRBJ2-7,-,TRBV7-8,TGTGCCAGCAGCTCCGGGACAGGGACATACGAGCAGTACTTC,CASSSGTGTYEQYF
TRBD2,TRBJ2-7,-,TRBV6-5,TGTGCCAGCAGTACTAGCGCCAACCCCTACGAGCAGTACTTC,CASSTSANPYEQYF
-,TRBJ2-7,-,TRBV13,TGTGCCAGCAGCCCCCCGCGGGGGACACGGGAGCAGTACTTC,CASSPPRGTREQYF
TRBD2,TRBJ2-1,-,TRBV6-6,TGTGTTGTAGCGGGATCATATGAGCAGTTCTTC,CVVAGSYEQFF
-,TRBJ2-5,-,TRBV7-9,TGTGCCAGCAGCCCAAGATCAGGGATGAGGGAGACCCAGTACTTC,CASSPRSGMRETQYF
-,TRBJ2-3,-,TRBV5-1,TGCGCCAGCAGCCGGGGGGCGATTGCAATTGGAGATACGCAGTATTTT,CASSRGAIAIGDTQYF
-,TRBJ1-2,-,TRBV28,TGTGCCAGCAGTTTATACCAGGGGTTAGCTAACTATGGCTACACCTTC,CASSLYQGLANYGYTF
-,TRBJ2-5,-,TRBV28,TGTGCCAGCAGTCTAAGAGAGACCCAGTACTTC,CASSLRETQYF
-,TRBJ2-7,-,TRBV6-5,TGTGCCAGCAGTTACTCCGCTGACGGGATTTATGACGAGCAGTACTTC,CASSYSADGIYDEQYF
TRBD1,TRBJ2-7,-,TRBV29-1,TGCAGCGCCTGGGACAGGGTCTACGAGCAGTACTTC,CSAWDRVYEQYF
TRBD2,TRBJ2-7,-,TRBV5-1,TGCGCCAGCAGCCCCGGGACTAGCGCTGAGTCCTACGAGCAGTACTTC,CASSPGTSAESYEQYF
TRBD2,TRBJ2-1,-,TRBV6-5,TGTGCCAGCAGTTACGGTTCGCTAGCGGGAGTTAGTGAGCAGTTCTTC,CASSYGSLAGVSEQFF
-,TRBJ2-5,-,TRBV5-4,TGTGCCAGCAGCTTGGACGGAGGTGAGACCCAGTACTTC,CASSLDGGETQYF
-,TRBJ2-7,-,TRBV2,TGTGCCAGCAGTGAAGGTACCCTAGGAAGCCCCTACGAGCAGTACTTC,CASSEGTLGSPYEQYF
-,TRBJ2-5,-,TRBV5-1,TGCGCCAGCAGCTTTTGGAACTACGAAGAGACCCAGTACTTC,CASSFWNYEETQYF
-,TRBJ2-3,-,TRBV7-6,TGTGCCAGCAGCCCTACAGGGAGTGGACTTTGGGGGAATACGCAGTATTTT,CASSPTGSGLWGNTQYF
TRBD2,TRBJ2-5,-,TRBV2,TGTGCCAGCAGAAGACTGGGACTAGCGGGAGGAGAGACCCAGTACTTC,CASRRLGLAGGETQYF